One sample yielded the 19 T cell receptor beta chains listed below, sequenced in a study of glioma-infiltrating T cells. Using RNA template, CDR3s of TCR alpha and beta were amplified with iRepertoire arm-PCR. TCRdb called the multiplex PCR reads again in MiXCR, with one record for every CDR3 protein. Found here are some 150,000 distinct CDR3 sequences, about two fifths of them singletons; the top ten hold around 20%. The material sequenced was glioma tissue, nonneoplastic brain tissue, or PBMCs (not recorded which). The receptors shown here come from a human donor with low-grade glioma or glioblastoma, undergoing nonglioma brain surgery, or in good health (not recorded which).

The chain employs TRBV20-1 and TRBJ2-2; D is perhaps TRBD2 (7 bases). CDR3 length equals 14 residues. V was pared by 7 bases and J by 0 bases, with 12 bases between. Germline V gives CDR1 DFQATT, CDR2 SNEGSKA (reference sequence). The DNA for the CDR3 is TGCAGTGGGGGCGGGGGCGCGAACACCGGGGAGCTGTTTTTT. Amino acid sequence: CSGGGGANTGELFF.

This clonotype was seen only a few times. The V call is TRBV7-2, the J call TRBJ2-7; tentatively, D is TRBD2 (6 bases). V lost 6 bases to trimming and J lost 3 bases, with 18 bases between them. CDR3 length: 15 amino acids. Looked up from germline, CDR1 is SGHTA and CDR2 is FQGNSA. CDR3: CASSHSGTLVYEQYF. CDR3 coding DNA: TGTGCCAGCAGTCATTCCGGGACTCTAGTCTACGAGCAGTACTTC.

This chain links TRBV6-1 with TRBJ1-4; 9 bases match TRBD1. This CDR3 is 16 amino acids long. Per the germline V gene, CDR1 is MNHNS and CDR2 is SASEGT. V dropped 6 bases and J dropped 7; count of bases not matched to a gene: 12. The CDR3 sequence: CASSKKPGQGIEKLFF. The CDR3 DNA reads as TGTGCCAGCAGCAAGAAACCGGGACAGGGAATTGAAAAACTGTTTTTT.

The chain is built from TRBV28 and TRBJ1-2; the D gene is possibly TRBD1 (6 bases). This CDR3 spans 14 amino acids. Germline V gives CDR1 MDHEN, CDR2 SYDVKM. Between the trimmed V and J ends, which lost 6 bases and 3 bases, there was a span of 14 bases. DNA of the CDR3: TGTGCCAGCAGGCAAAGACAGGACTACTATGGCTACACCTTC. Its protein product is CASRQRQDYYGYTF.

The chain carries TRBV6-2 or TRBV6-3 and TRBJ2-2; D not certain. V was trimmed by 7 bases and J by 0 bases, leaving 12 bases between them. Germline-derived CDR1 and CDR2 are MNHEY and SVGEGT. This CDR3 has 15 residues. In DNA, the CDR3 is TGTGCCAGCATTCGACGGTCTACGAACACCGGGGAGCTGTTTTTT. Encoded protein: CASIRRSTNTGELFF.

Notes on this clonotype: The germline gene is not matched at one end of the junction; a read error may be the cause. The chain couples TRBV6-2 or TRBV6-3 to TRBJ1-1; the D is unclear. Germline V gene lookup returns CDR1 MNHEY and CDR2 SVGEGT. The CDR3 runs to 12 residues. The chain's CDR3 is CASSSPSEKALF. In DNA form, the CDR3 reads TGTGCCAGCAGTTCCCCATCAGAGAAAGCTTTGTTT.

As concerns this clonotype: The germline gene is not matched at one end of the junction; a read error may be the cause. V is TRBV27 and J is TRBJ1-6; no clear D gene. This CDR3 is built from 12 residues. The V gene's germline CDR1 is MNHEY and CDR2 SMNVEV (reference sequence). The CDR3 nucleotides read TGTGCCAGCAGTTTCCTTAATTCACCCCCCCACTTT. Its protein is CASSFLNSPPHF.

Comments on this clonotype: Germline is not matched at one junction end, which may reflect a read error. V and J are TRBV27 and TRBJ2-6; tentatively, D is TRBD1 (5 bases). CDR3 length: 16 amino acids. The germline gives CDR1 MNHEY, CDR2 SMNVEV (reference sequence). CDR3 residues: CASSSLKVAGANVPTF. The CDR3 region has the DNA TGTGCCAGCAGTTCTCTTAAGGTTGCTGGGGCCAACGTCCCGACTTTC.

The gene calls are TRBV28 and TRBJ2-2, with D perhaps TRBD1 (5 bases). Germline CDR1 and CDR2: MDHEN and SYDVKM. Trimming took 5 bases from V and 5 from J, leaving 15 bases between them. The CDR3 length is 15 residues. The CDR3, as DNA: TGTGCCAGCAGTCCCCACAGGTCATGGACCGGGGAGCTGTTTTTT. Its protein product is CASSPHRSWTGELFF.

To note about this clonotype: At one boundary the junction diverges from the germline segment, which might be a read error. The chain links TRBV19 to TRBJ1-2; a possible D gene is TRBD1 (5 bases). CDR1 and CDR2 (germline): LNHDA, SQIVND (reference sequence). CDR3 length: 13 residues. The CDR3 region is CASSSQRQWGYNF. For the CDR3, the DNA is TGTGCCAGTAGTTCCCAAAGACAGTGGGGCTACAACTTC.

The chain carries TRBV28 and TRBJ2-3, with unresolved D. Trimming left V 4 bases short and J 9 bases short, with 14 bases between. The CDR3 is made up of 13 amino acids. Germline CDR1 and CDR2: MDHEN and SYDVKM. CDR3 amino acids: CASSSSDRATQYF. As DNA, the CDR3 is TGTGCCAGCAGTTCATCGGACCGTGCGACGCAGTATTTT.

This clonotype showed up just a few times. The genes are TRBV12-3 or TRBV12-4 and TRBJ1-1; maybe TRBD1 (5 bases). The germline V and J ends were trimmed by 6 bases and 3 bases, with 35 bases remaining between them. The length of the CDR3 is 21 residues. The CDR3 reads CASSLRRTPPGQRRKDTEAFF. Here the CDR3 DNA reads TGTGCCAGCAGCCTAAGACGAACTCCTCCGGGGCAGAGACGTAAGGACACTGAAGCTTTCTTT.

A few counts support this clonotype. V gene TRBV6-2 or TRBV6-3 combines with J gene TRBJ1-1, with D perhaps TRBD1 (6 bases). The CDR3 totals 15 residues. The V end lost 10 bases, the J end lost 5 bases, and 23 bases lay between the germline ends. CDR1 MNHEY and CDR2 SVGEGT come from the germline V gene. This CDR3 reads CATSNLGGGRTEAFF. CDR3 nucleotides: TGTGCCACCTCAAATCTTGGGGGCGGTAGGACTGAAGCTTTCTTT.

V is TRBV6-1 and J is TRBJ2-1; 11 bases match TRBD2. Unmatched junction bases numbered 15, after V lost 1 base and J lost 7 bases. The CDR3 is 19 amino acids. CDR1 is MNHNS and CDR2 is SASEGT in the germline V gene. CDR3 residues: CASSEEGRDIAGGRNEQFF. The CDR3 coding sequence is TGTGCCAGCAGTGAAGAAGGAAGAGATATAGCGGGAGGGAGGAATGAGCAGTTCTTC.

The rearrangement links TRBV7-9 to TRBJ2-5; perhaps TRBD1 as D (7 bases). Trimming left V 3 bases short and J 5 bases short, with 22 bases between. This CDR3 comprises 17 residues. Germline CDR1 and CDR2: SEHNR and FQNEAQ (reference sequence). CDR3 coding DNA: TGTGCCAGCAGCTTGTACAGGGGAGGATGGAGTAGCGAGACCCAGTACTTC. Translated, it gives CASSLYRGGWSSETQYF.

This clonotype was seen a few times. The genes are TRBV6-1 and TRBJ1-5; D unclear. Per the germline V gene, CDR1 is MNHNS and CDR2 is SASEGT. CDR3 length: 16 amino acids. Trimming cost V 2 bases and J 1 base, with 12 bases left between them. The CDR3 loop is CASSELSSRSNQPQHF. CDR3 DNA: TGTGCCAGCAGTGAATTGTCAAGTCGCAGCAATCAGCCCCAGCATTTT.

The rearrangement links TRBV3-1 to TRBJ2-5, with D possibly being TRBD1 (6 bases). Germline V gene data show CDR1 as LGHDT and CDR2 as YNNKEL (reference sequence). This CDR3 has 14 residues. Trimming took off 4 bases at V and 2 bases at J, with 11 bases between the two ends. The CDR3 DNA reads TGTGCCAGCAGCCTTGGGACACCTCAAGAGACCCAGTACTTC. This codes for CASSLGTPQETQYF.

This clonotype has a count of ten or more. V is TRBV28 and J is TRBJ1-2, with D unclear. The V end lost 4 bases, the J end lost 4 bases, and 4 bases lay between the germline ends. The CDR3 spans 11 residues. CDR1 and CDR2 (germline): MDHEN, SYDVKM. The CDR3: CASSSFYGYTF. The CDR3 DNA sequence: TGTGCCAGCAGTTCATTCTATGGCTACACCTTC.

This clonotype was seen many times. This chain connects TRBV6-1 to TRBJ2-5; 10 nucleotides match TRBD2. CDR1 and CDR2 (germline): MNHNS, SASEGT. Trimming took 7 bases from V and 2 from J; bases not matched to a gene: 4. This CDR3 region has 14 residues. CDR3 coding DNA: TGTGCCAGCAAGGCTAGCGGGAGACAAGAGACCCAGTACTTC. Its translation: CASKASGRQETQYF.